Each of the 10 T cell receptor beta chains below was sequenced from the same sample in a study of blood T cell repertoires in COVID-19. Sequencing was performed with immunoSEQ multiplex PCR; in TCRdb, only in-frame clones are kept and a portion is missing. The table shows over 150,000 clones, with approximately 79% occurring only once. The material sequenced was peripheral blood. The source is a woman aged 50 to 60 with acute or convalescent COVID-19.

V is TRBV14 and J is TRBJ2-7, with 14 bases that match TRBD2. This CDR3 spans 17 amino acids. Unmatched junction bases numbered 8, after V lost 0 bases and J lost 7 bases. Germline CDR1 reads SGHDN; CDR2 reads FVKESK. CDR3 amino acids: CASSQERLAGGPGEQYF. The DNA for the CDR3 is TGTGCCAGCAGCCAAGAAAGACTAGCGGGGGGGCCGGGAGAGCAGTACTTC.

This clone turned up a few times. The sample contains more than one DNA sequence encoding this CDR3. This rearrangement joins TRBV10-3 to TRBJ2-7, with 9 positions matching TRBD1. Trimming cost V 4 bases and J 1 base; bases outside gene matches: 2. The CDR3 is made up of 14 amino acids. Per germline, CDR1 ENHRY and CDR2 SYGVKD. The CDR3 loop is CAISGGQGSYEQYF. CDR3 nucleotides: TGTGCCATCAGTGGAGGACAGGGGTCCTACGAGCAGTACTTC.

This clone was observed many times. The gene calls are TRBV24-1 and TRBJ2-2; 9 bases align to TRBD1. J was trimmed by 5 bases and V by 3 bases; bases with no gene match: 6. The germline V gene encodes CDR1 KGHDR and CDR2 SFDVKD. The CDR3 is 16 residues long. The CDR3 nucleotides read TGTGCCACCAGTGATCCGGGGACAGGGAGGACCGGGGAGCTGTTTTTT. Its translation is CATSDPGTGRTGELFF.

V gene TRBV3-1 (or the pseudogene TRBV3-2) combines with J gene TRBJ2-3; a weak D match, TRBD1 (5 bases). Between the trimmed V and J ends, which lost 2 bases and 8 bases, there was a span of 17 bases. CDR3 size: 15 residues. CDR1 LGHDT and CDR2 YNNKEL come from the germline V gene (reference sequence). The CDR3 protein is CASSQRGGSGGTQYF. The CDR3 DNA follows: TGTGCCAGCAGCCAAAGGGGCGGATCAGGTGGTACGCAGTATTTT.

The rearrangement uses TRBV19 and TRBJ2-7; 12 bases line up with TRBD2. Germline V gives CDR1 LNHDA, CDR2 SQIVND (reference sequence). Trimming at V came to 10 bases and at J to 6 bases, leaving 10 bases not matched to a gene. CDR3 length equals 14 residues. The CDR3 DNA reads TGTGCCACGACTAGCGGGGGTACGCCGACCGAGCAGTACTTC. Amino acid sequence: CATTSGGTPTEQYF.

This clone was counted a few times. As DNA, the CDR3 is TGCGCCAGCAGTCAAGGGGGGACCCTCCGTCCGAACTATGGCTACACCTTC. Encoded protein: CASSQGGTLRPNYGYTF. The rearrangement joins TRBV23-1 to TRBJ1-2, with D possibly being TRBD1 (5 bases). TRBV23-1 is an ORF, and what it does is uncertain. Trimming stripped 2 bases from V and 2 bases from J, with 18 bases between. The CDR3 is made up of 17 amino acids.

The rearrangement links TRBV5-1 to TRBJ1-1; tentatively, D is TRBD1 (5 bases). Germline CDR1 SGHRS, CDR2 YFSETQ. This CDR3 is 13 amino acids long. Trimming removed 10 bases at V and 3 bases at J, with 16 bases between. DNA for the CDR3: TGCGCCGTTAGGTCGCAAGGGGACACTGAAGCTTTCTTT. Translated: CAVRSQGDTEAFF.

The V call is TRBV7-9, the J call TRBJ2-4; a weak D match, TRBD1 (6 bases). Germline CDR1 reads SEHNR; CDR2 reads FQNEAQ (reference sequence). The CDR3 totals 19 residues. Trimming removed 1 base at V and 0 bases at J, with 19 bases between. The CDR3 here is CASSLEDRRFSIAKNIQYF. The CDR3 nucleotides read TGTGCCAGCAGCTTAGAGGACAGAAGGTTTAGCATAGCCAAAAACATTCAGTACTTC.

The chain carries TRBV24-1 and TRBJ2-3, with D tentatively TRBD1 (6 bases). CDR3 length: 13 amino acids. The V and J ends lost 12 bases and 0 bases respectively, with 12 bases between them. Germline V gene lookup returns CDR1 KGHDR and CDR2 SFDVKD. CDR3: CAVRGDSTDTQYF. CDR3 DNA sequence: TGTGCCGTCAGGGGAGATAGCACAGATACGCAGTATTTT.

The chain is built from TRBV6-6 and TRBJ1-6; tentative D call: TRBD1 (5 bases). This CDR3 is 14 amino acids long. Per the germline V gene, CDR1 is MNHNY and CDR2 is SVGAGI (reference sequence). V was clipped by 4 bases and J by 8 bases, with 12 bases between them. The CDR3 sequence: CASSSSRVYSPLHF. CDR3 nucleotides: TGTGCCAGCAGTTCGTCCAGGGTATATTCACCCCTCCACTTT.